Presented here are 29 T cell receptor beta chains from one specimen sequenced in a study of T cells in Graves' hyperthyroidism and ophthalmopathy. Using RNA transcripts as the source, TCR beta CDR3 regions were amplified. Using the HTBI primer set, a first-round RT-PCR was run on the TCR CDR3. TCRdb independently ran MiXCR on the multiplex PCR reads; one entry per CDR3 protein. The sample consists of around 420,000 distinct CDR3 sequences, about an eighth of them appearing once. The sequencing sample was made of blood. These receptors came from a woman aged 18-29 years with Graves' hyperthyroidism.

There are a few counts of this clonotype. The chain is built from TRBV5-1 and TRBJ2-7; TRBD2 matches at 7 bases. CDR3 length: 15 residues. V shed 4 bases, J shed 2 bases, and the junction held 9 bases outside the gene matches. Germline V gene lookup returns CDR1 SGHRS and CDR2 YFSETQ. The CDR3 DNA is TGCGCCAGCAGCACATCCGGGACTACCCCCTACGAGCAGTACTTC. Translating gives CASSTSGTTPYEQYF.

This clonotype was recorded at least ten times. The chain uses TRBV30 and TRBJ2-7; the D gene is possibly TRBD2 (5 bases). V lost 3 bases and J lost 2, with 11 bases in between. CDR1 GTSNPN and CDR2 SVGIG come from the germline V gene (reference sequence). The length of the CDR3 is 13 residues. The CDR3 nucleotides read TGTGCCTGGAGGCTGGGAGTCGCCTACGAGCAGTACTTC. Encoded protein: CAWRLGVAYEQYF.

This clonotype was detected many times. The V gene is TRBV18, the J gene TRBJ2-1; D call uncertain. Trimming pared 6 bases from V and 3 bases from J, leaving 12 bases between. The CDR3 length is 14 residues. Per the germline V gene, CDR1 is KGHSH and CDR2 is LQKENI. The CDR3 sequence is CASSPDVDYNEQFF. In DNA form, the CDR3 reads TGTGCCAGCTCCCCGGATGTGGACTACAATGAGCAGTTCTTC. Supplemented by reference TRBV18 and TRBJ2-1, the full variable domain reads NAGVMQNPRHLVRRRGQEARLRCSPMKGHSHVYWYRQLPEEGLKFMVYLQKENIIDESGMPKERFSAEFPKEGPSILRIQQVVRGDSAAYFCASSPDVDYNEQFFGPGTRLTVL.

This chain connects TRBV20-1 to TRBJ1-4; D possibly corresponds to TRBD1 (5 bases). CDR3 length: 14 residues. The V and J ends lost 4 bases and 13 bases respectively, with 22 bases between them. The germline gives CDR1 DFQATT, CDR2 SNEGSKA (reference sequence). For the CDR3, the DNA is TGCAGTGCTAAGGGGTGGACATCGACGGATTTACTGTTTTTT. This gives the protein CSAKGWTSTDLLFF.

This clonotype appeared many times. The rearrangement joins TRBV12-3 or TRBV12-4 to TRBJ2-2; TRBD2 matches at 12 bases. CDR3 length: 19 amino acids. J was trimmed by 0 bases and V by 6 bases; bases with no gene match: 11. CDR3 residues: CASSPPGTSGYTNTGELFF. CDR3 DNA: TGTGCCAGCAGCCCGCCGGGGACTAGCGGGTACACGAACACCGGGGAGCTGTTTTTT.

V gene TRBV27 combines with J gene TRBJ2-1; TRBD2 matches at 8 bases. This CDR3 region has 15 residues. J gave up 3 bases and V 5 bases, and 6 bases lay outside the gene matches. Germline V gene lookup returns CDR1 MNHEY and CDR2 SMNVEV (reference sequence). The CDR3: CASSPRLAYYNEQFF. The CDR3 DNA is TGTGCCAGCAGTCCAAGACTAGCGTACTACAATGAGCAGTTCTTC.

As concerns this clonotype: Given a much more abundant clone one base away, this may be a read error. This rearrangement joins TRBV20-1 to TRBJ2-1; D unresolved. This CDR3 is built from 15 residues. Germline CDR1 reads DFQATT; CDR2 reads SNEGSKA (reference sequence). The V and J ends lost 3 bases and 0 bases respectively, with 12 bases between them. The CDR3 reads CSASKISRSYNEQFF. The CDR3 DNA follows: TGCAGTGCTAGTAAGATATCACGCTCCTACAATGAGCAGTTCTTC.

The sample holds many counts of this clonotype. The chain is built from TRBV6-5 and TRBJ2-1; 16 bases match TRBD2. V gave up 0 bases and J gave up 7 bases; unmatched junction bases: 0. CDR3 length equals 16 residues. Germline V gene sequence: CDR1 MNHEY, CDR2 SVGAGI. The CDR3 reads CASSYSGLAGGNEQFF. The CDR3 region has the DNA TGTGCCAGCAGTTACTCGGGACTAGCGGGAGGGAATGAGCAGTTCTTC.

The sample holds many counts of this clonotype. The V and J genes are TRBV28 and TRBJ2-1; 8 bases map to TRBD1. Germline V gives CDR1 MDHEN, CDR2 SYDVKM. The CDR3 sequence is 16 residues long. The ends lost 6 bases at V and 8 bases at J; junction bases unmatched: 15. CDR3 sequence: CASSTTPGGALDEQFF. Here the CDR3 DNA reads TGTGCCAGCAGCACGACTCCAGGGGGCGCGTTGGATGAGCAGTTCTTC. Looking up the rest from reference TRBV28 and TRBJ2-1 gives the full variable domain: DVKVTQSSRYLVKRTGEKVFLECVQDMDHENMFWYRQDPGLGLRLIYFSYDVKMKEKGDIPEGYSVSREKKERFSLILESASTNQTSMYLCASSTTPGGALDEQFFGPGTRLTVL.

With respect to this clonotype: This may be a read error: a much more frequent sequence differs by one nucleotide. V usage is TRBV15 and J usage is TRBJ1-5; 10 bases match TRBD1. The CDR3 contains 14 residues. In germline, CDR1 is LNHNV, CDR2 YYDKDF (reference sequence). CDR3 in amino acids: CATSRDRGGQLQHF. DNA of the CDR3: TGTGCCACCAGCCGGGACAGGGGCGGTCAGCTCCAGCATTTT.

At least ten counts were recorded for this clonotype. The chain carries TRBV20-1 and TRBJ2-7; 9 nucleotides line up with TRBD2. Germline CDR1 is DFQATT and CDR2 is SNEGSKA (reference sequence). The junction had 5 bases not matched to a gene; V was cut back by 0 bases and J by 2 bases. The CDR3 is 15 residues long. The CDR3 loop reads CSARDLRLAAYEQYF. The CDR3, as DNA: TGCAGTGCTAGAGATCTCCGACTAGCGGCCTACGAGCAGTACTTC.

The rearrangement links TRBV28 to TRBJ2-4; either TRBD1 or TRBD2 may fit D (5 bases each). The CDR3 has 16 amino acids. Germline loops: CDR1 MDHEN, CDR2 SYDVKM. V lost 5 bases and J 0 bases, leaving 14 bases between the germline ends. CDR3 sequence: CASSPGTTIAKNIQYF. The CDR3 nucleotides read TGTGCCAGCAGTCCAGGGACCACCATAGCCAAAAACATTCAGTACTTC.

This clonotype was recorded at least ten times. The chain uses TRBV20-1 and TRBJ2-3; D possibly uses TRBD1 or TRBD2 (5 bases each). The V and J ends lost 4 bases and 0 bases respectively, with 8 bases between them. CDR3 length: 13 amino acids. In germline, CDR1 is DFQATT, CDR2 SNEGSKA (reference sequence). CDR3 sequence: CSATRDSTDTQYF. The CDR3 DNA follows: TGCAGTGCTACCCGGGACAGCACAGATACGCAGTATTTT.

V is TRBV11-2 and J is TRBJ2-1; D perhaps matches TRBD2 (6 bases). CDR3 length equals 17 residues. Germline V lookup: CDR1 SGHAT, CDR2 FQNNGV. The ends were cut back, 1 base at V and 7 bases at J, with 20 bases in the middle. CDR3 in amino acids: CASSLVSGGFMGNEQFF. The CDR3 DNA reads TGTGCCAGCAGCTTAGTTAGCGGAGGGTTCATGGGGAATGAGCAGTTCTTC.

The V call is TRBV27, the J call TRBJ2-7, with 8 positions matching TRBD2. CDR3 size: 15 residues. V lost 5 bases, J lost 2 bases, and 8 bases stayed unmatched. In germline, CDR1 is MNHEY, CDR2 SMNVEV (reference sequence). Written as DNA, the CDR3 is TGTGCCAGCAGTATAAAAAGCGGGAGAGCCTACGAGCAGTACTTC. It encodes CASSIKSGRAYEQYF.

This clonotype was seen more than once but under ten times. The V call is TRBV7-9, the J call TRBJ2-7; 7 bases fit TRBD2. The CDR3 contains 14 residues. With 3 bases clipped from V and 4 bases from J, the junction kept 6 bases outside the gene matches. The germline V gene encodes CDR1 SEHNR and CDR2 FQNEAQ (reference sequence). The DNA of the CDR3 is TGTGCCAGCAGCTTCGGGCTAGCGGCGTACGAGCAGTACTTC. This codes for CASSFGLAAYEQYF.

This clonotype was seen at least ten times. The CDR3 DNA follows: TGTGCCAGCTCACCGGGGTCTGGGGCCTACGAGCAGTACTTC. It is translated as CASSPGSGAYEQYF. V usage is TRBV18 and J usage is TRBJ2-7; the D is unclear. V was shortened by 3 bases and J by 2 bases, with 11 bases between the two germline ends. From germline, CDR1 is KGHSH and CDR2 LQKENI. The CDR3 extends over 14 amino acids.

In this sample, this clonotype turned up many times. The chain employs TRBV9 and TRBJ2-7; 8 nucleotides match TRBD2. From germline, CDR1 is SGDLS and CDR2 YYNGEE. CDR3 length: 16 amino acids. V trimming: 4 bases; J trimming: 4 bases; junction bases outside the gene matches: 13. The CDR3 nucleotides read TGTGCCAGCAGCCCCCGTATAGCGGGAAGTCGATACGAGCAGTACTTC. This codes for CASSPRIAGSRYEQYF.

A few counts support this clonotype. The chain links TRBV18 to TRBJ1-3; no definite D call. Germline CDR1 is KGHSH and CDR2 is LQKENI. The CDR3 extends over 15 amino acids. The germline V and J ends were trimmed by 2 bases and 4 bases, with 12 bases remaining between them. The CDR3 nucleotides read TGTGCCAGCTCACCAAATTTGGTTCCCGGAAACACCATATATTTT. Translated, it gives CASSPNLVPGNTIYF.

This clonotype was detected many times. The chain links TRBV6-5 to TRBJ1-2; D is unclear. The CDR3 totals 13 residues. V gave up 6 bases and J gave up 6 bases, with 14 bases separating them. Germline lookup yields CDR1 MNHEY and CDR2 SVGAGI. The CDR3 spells CASRELPDHGYTF. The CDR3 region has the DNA TGTGCCAGCAGGGAATTGCCGGACCATGGCTACACCTTC.

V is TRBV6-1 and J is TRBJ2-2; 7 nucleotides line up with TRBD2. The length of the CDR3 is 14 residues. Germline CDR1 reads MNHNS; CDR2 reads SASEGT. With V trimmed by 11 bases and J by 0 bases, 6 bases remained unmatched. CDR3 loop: CAGRLASNTGELFF. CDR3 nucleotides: TGTGCCGGGAGACTAGCCTCGAACACCGGGGAGCTGTTTTTT.

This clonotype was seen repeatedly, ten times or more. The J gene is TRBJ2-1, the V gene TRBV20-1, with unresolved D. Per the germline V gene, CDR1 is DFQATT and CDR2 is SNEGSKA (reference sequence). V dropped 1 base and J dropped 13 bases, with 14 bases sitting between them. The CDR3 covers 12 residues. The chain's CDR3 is CSARGRTDQQFF. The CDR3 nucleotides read TGCAGTGCTAGAGGCCGGACGGACCAACAGTTCTTC.

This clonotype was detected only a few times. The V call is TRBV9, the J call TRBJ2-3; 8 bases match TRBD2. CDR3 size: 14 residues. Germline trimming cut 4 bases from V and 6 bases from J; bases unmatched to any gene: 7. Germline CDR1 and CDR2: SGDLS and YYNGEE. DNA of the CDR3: TGTGCCAGCAGCTTAGCGGGACCTATGGATACGCAGTATTTT. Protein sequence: CASSLAGPMDTQYF.

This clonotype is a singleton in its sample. In DNA, the CDR3 is TGTGCCAGCAGCTTGGATAGAGAGCAGCTGTTTTTT. Residues: CASSLDREQLFF. The V gene is TRBV5-8, the J gene TRBJ2-2, with no clear D. Germline V gene lookup returns CDR1 SGHTS and CDR2 YDEGEE. The CDR3 is 12 amino acids. V was shortened by 0 bases and J by 12 bases, with 9 bases between the two germline ends.

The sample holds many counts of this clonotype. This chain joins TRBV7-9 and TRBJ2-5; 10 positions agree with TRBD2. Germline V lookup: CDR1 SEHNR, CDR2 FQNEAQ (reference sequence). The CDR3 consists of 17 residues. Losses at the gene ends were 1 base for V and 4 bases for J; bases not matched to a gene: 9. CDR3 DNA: TGTGCCAGCAGCTTAGGTCTAGCGGGAGAACGTGGAGAGACCCAGTACTTC. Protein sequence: CASSLGLAGERGETQYF.

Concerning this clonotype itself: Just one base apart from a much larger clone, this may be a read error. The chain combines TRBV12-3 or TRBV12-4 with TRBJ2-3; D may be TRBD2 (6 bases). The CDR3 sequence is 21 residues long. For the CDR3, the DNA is TGTGCCAGCAGTTTGCCTAGCATGAGGACTATCGGCGGCCCGAGCACAGATGCGCAGTATTTT. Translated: CASSLPSMRTIGGPSTDAQYF.

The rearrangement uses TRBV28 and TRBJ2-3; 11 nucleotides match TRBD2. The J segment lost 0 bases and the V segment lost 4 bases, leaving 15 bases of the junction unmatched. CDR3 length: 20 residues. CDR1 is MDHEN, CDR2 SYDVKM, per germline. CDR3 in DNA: TGTGCCAGCAGTTACTCGATAGCGGGAGGGCCGGGCTTAAGCACAGATACGCAGTATTTT. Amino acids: CASSYSIAGGPGLSTDTQYF.

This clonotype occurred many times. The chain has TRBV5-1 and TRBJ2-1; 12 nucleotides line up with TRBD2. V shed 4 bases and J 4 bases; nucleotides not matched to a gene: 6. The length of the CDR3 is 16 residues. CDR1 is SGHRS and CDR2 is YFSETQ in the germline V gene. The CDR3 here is CASSATSGSGYNEQFF. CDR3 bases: TGCGCCAGCAGCGCGACTAGCGGGAGTGGGTACAATGAGCAGTTCTTC.

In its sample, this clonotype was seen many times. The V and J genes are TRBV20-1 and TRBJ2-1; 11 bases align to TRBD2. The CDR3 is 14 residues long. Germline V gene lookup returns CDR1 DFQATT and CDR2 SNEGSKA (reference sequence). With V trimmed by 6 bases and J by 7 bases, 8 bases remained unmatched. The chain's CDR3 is CSAISGRGRNEQFF. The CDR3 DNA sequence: TGCAGTGCGATTAGCGGGAGGGGGCGGAATGAGCAGTTCTTC.